These T cell receptor beta chains were read from a single sample in a study of CD8+ T cells in alopecia areata. This table comes from immunoSEQ multiplex PCR, and its TCRdb copy is limited to in-frame clones, with some not included. Of 110,000 to 150,000 clones in the sample, roughly three fifths were seen once. This specimen was CD4+ T cells sorted from blood, taken at week 0. These receptors all stem from a human donor with alopecia areata. Each CDR3 is given with its conserved first and last residue. The D gene is left open where the match is weak. The size field is filled for only some rows; it gives once, few, many or a size class.

TRBV4-2	TRBJ2-5	TRBD1	.	CASSHGGAGTGIETQYF	TGTGCCAGCAGCCACGGAGGAGCCGGGACAGGGATTGAGACCCAGTACTTC
TRBV2	TRBJ1-1	.	once	CASSPGPPEAFF	TGTGCCAGCAGTCCTGGGCCACCTGAAGCTTTCTTT
TRBV5-6	TRBJ1-2	TRBD1	.	CASSFQAQRTGGNGYTF	TGTGCCAGCAGCTTCCAAGCACAACGGACAGGTGGGAATGGCTACACCTTC
TRBV5-6	TRBJ2-5	.	.	CASSLAILLGGEETQYF	TGTGCCAGCAGCTTGGCGATCTTGTTGGGGGGCGAAGAGACCCAGTACTTC
TRBV30	TRBJ1-4	TRBD1	.	CAWRGQGAVEKLFF	TGTGCCTGGAGGGGACAGGGGGCAGTAGAAAAACTGTTTTTT
TRBV21-1	TRBJ1-1	.	few	CASSKEGPKGPEAFF	TGTGCCAGCAGCAAAGAAGGGCCCAAAGGCCCTGAAGCTTTCTTT
TRBV29-1	TRBJ2-1	TRBD2	few	CSVRLAGDEQFF	TGCAGCGTTCGACTAGCGGGGGATGAGCAGTTCTTC
TRBV30	TRBJ2-1	.	.	CAWSVLSSEQFF	TGTGCCTGGAGTGTACTCTCTAGCGAGCAGTTCTTC
TRBV29-1	TRBJ1-5	.	.	CSVETGANQPQHF	TGCAGCGTTGAGACAGGCGCCAATCAGCCCCAGCATTTT
TRBV4-2	TRBJ1-2	.	.	CASSHLTEGDLGYTF	TGTGCCAGCAGCCATCTAACCGAGGGGGACTTAGGCTACACCTTC
TRBV10-3	TRBJ1-2	TRBD1	.	CATTSGQSGYTF	TGTGCCACCACGTCGGGACAGTCGGGCTACACCTTC
TRBV11-3	TRBJ2-3	TRBD2	.	CASSPGLAGGWDTQYF	TGTGCCAGCAGCCCAGGACTAGCGGGGGGTTGGGATACGCAGTATTTT
TRBV7-2	TRBJ2-5	.	.	CASRKSQETQYF	TGTGCCAGCAGAAAGTCCCAAGAGACCCAGTACTTC
TRBV7-3	TRBJ2-3	TRBD2	few	CASSLGLAVTDTQYF	TGTGCCAGCAGCCTAGGGCTAGCGGTAACAGATACGCAGTATTTT
TRBV5-6	TRBJ1-5	.	.	CASSSGREQPQHF	TGTGCCAGCAGCTCGGGGAGGGAACAGCCCCAGCATTTT
TRBV5-1	TRBJ1-6	.	.	CASSLGDPGNSPLHF	TGCGCCAGCAGCTTGGGGGACCCAGGGAATTCACCCCTCCACTTT
TRBV6-6	TRBJ1-5	.	.	CASRPEGQANQPQHF	TGTGCCAGCAGGCCCGAGGGACAAGCCAATCAGCCCCAGCATTTT
TRBV29-1	TRBJ1-6	.	once	CSVMASNNSPLHF	TGCAGCGTTATGGCATCTAATAATTCACCCCTCCACTTT
TRBV2	TRBJ2-7	.	once	CASSEMTARFEQYF	TGTGCCAGCAGTGAGATGACAGCGAGGTTCGAGCAGTACTTC
TRBV29-1	TRBJ2-7	.	.	CSVEYTGEQYF	TGCAGCGTTGAGTACACGGGGGAGCAGTACTTC
TRBV5-1	TRBJ1-6	TRBD1	.	CASSVGQGNSPLHF	TGCGCCAGCAGCGTGGGACAGGGTAATTCACCCCTCCACTTT
TRBV30	TRBJ1-1	.	.	CAWTVGQTMNTEAFF	TGTGCCTGGACCGTAGGACAGACAATGAACACTGAAGCTTTCTTT